This T cell receptor (beta chain) derives from a study of blood T cell repertoires in COVID-19. Study information: Samples came from the United States, Italy and Spain, spanning acute and convalescent COVID-19. The cDNA or gDNA used as material had been derived from T cells, B-cell-depleted T cells, or PBMCs.

Trimming took 3 bases from V and 7 from J, leaving 10 bases between them. This CDR3 is 13 amino acids long. The germline gives CDR1 SGHNT, CDR2 YENEEA. Per the original data handling: The authors estimated nucleated cell counts from reference gene primer amplification. The method was immunoSEQ multiplex PCR; TCRdb's version includes in-frame clones alone and lacks a portion of them. V, J and clone size derive from that table, while D and trimming were established from the DNA sequence. The table lists fewer than 250,000 clones, around 84% of them singletons. The receptor was isolated from a young man with active or convalescent COVID-19. The J gene is TRBJ2-1, the V gene TRBV11-3; D possibly corresponds to TRBD1 (6 bases). The sequencing sample was made of peripheral blood. The CDR3 region is CASSFLQGNEQFF. The CDR3 DNA reads as TGTGCCAGCAGCTTCCTACAGGGAAATGAGCAGTTCTTC.